The clone carrying this TCR beta chain was observed a handful of times. Cohort assignment relied on participant-reported clinical history. There are 14 residues in the CDR3. Between the trimmed V and J ends, which lost 5 bases and 4 bases, there was a span of 11 bases. CDR1 and CDR2 from the germline V gene are SGHTA and FQGNSA. The sample comes from a study of blood T cell repertoires in COVID-19. As for the study in general: Samples taken during acute and convalescent COVID-19 were collected in the United States, Italy and Spain.

Produced via immunoSEQ multiplex PCR; TCRdb's table is partial and in-frame only. Found here are hundreds of thousands of clones, approximately 90% of them singletons; the top ten hold over 6%. The clonotype was recovered from a woman in her thirties or forties who had recovered from COVID-19. The chain recombines TRBV7-2 with TRBJ2-2, with no clear D. Input material: PBMCs or T cells enriched from blood (not recorded which). The CDR3 region has the DNA TGTGCCAGCAGCCCGCTAATGCCCACCGGGGAGCTGTTTTTT. This codes for CASSPLMPTGELFF.